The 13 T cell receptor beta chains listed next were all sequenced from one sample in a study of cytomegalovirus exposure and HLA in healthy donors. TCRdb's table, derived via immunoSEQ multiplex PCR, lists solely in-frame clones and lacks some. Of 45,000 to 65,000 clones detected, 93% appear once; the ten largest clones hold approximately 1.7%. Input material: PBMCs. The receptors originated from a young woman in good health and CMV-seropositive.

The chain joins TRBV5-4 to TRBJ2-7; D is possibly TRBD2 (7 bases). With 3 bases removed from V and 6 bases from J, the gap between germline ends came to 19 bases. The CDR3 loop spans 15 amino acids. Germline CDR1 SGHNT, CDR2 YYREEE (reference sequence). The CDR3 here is CASSSVGGALGEQYF. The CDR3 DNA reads TGTGCCAGCAGCTCCGTAGGGGGGGCCCTCGGCGAGCAGTACTTC.

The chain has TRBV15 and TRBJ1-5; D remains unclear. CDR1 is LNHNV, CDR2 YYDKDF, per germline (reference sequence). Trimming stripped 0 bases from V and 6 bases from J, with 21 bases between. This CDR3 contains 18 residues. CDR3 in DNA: TGTGCCACCAGCAGAGATTCCCCGTTTAGCCAATCGGCTCAGCCCCAGCATTTT. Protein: CATSRDSPFSQSAQPQHF.

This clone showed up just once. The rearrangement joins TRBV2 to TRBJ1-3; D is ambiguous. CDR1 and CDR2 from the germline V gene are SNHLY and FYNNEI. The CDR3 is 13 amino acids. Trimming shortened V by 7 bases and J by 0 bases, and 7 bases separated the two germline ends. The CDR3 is CASMASSGNTIYF. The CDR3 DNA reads TGTGCCAGCATGGCTAGCTCTGGAAACACCATATATTTT.

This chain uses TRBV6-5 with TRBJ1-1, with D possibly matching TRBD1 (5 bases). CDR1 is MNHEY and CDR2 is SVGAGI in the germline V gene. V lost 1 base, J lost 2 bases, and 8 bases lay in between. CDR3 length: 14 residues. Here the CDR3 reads CASSYFDSNTEAFF. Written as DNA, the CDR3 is TGTGCCAGCAGTTACTTCGACAGCAACACTGAAGCTTTCTTT.

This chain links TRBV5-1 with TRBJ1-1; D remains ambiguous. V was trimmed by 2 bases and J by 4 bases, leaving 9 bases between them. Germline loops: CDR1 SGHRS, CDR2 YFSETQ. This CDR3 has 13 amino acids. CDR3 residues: CASSFEVGTEAFF. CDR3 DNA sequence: TGCGCCAGCAGCTTTGAGGTGGGCACTGAAGCTTTCTTT.

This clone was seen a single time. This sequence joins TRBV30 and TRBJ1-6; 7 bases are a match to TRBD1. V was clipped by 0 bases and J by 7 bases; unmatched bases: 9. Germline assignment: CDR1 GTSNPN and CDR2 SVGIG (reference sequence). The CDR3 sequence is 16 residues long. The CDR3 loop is CAWSVPYRGLNSPLHF. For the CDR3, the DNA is TGTGCCTGGAGTGTACCGTACAGGGGCTTAAATTCACCCCTCCACTTT.

The CDR3 region is CASSFGGPNEKLFF. The DNA of the CDR3 is TGTGCCAGCAGCTTCGGGGGGCCTAATGAAAAACTGTTTTTT. The chain links TRBV5-6 to TRBJ1-4; a possible D gene is TRBD1 (6 bases). This CDR3 contains 14 residues. The germline V gene has CDR1 SGHDT and CDR2 YYEEEE. Trimming left V 2 bases short and J 3 bases short, with 8 bases between.

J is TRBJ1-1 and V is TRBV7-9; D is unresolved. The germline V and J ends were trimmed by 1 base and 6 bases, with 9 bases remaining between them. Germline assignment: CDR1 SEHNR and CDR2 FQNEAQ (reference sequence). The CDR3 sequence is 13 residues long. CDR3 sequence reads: CASSLEVRAEAFF. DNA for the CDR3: TGTGCCAGCAGCTTAGAAGTACGGGCTGAAGCTTTCTTT.

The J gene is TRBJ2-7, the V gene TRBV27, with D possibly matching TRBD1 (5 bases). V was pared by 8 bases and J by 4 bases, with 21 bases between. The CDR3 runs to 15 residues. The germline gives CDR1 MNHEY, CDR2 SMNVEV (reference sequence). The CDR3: CASSPVGQFFYEQYF. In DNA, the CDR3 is TGTGCCAGCTCCCCGGTGGGGCAGTTCTTTTACGAGCAGTACTTC.

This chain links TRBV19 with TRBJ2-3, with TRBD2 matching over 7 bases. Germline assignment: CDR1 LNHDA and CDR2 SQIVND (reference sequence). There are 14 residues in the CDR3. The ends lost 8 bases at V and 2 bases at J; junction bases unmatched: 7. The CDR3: CASGRDWDTDTQYF. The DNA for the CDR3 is TGTGCCAGTGGGAGGGACTGGGACACAGATACGCAGTATTTT.

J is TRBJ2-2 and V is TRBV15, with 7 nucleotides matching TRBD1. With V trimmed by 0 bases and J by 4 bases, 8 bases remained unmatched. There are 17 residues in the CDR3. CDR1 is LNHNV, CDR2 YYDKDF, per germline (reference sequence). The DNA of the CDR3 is TGTGCCACCAGCAGAGATCTGACAGGGATGCCCACCGGGGAGCTGTTTTTT. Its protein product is CATSRDLTGMPTGELFF.

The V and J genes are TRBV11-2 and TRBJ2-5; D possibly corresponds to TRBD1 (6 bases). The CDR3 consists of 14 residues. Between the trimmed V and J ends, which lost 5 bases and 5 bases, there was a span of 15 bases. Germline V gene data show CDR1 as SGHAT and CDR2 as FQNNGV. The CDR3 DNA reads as TGTGCCAGCAGCCCACTCAGGGGCAGGGAGACCCAGTACTTC. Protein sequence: CASSPLRGRETQYF.

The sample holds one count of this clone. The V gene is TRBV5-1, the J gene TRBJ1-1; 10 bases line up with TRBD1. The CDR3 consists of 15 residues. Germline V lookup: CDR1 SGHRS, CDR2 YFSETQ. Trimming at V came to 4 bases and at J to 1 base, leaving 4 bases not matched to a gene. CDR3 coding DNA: TGCGCCAGCAGCCGGGGACAGGGGTCGAACACTGAAGCTTTCTTT. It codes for CASSRGQGSNTEAFF.